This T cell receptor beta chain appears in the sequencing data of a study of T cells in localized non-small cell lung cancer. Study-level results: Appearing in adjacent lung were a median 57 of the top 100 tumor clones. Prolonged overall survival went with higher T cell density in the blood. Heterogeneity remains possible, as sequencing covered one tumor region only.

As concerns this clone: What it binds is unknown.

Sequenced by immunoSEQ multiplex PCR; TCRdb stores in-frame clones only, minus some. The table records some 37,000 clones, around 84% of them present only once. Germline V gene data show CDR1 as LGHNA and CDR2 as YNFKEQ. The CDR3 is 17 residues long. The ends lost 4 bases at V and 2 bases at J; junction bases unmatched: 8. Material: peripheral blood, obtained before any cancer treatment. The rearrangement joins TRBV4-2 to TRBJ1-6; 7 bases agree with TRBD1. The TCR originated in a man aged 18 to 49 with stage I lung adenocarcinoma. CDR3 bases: TGTGCCAGCAGCCGAGGACAGGAGTCGACCTATAATTCACCCCTCCACTTT. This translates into CASSRGQESTYNSPLHF.